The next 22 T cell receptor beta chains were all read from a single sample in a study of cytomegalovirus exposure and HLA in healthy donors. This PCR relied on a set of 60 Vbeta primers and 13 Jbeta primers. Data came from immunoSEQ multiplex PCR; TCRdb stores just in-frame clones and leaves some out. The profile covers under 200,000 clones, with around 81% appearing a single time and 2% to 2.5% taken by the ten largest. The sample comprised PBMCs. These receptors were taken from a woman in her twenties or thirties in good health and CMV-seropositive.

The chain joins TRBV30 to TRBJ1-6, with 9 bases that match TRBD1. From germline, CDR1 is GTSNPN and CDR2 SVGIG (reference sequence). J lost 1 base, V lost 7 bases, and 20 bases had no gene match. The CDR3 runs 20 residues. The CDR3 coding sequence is TGTGCCTTAAACCGGGACAGGGCCCTCGGGAGTTCGTCCTATAATTCACCCCTCCACTTT. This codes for CALNRDRALGSSSYNSPLHF.

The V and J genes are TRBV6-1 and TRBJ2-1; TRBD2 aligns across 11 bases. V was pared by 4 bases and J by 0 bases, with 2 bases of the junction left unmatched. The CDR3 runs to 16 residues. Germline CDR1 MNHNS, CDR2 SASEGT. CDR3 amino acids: CASSASGGSSYNEQFF. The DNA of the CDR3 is TGTGCCAGCAGTGCTAGCGGGGGGAGCTCCTACAATGAGCAGTTCTTC.

CDR3 sequence (DNA): TGTGCCAGCAAGAAGGGGAGGGTAGGAGATCAGCCCCAGCATTTT. Translation gives CASKKGRVGDQPQHF. V gene TRBV6-5 combines with J gene TRBJ1-5; TRBD1 might be the D (5 bases). CDR1 is MNHEY, CDR2 SVGAGI, per germline. Trimming left V 7 bases short and J 5 bases short, with 18 bases between. The CDR3 covers 15 residues.

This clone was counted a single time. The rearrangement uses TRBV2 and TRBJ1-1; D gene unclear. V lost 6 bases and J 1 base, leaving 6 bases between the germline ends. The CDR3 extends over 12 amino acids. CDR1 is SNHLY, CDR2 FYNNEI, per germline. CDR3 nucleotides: TGTGCCAGCAGCCCCCAGAACACTGAAGCTTTCTTT. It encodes CASSPQNTEAFF. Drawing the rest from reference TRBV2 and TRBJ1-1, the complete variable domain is EPEVTQTPSHQVTQMGQEVILRCVPISNHLYFYWYRQILGQKVEFLVSFYNNEISEKSEIFDDQFSVERPDGSNFTLKIRSTKLEDSAMYFCASSPQNTEAFFGQGTRLTVV.

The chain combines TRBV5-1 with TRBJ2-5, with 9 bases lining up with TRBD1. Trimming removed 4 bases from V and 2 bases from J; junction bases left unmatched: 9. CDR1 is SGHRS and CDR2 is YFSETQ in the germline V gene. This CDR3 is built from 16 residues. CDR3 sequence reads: CASSKGGQGSQETQYF. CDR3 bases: TGCGCCAGCAGCAAGGGGGGACAGGGAAGTCAAGAGACCCAGTACTTC.

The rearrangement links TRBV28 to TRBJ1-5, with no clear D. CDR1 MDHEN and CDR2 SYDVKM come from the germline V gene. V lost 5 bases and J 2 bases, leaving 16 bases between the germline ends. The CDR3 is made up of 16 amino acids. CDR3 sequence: CASSTVEGQGNQPQHF. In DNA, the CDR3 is TGTGCCAGCAGTACCGTTGAGGGCCAGGGCAATCAGCCCCAGCATTTT.

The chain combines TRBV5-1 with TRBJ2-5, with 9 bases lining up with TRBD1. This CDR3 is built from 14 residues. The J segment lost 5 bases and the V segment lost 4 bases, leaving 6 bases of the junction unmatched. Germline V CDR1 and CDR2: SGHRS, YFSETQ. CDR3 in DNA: TGCGCCAGCAGCGTACAGGGGGCGGGGGAGACCCAGTACTTC. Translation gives CASSVQGAGETQYF.

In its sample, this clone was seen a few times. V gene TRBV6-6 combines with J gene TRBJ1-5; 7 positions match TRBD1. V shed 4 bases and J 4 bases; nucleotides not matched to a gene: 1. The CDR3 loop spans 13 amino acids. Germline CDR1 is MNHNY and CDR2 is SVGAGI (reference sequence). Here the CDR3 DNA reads TGTGCCAGCAGTTCCAGGGGGAATCAGCCCCAGCATTTT. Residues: CASSSRGNQPQHF.

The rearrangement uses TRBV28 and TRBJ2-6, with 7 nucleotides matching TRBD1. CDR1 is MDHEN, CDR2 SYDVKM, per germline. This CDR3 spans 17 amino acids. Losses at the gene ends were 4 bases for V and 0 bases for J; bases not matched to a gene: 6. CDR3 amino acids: CASSSRDRISGANVLTF. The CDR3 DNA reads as TGTGCCAGCAGTTCCCGGGACAGAATCTCTGGGGCCAACGTCCTGACTTTC.

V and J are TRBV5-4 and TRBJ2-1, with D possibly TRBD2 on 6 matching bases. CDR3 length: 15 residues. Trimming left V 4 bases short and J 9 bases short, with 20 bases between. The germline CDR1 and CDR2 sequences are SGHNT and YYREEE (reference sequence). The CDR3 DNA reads TGTGCCAGCAGCCTCGGGACTGTCGCGAATGGTGAGCAGTTCTTC. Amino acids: CASSLGTVANGEQFF.

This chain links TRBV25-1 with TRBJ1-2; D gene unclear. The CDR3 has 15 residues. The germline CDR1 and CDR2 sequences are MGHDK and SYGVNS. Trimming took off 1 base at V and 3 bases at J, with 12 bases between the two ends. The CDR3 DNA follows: TGTGCCAGCAGTGAATTTGCGGGTATCGACTATGGCTACACCTTC. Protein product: CASSEFAGIDYGYTF.

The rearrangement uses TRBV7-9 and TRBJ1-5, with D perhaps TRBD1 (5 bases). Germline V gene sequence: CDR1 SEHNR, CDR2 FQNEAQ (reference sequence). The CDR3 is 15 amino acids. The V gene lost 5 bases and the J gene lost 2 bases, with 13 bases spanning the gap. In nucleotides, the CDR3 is TGTGCCAGCAGCCGGGGGGGTGGTCGCAATCAGCCCCAGCATTTT. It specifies CASSRGGGRNQPQHF. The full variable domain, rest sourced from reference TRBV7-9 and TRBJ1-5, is DTGVSQNPRHKITKRGQNVTFRCDPISEHNRLYWYRQTLGQGPEFLTYFQNEAQLEKSRLLSDRFSAERPKGSFSTLEIQRTEQGDSAMYLCASSRGGGRNQPQHFGDGTRLSIL.

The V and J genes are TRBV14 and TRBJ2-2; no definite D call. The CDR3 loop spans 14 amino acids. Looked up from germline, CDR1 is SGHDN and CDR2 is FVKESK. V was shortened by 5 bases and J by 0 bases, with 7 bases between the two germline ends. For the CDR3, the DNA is TGTGCCAGCAGCATCACAGCGAACACCGGGGAGCTGTTTTTT. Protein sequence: CASSITANTGELFF.

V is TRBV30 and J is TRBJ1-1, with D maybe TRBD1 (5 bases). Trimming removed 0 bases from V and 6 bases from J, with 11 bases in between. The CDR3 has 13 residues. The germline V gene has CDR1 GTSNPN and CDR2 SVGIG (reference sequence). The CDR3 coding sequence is TGTGCCTGGAGTGTACAAGAAGGGGCTGAAGCTTTCTTT. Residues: CAWSVQEGAEAFF.

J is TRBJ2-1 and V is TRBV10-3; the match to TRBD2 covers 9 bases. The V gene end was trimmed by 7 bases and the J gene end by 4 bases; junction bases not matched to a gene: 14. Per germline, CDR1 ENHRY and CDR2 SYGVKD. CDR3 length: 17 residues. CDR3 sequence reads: CAIMGRGSGGSYNEQFF. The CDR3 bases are TGTGCCATCATGGGGCGGGGTAGCGGGGGTTCATACAATGAGCAGTTCTTC.

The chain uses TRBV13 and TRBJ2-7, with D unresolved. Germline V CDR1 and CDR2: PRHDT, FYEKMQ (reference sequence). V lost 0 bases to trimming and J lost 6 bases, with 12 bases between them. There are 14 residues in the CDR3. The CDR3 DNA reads TGTGCCAGCAGCTTAGGCACAGCTATATGCGAGCAGTACTTC. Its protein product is CASSLGTAICEQYF.

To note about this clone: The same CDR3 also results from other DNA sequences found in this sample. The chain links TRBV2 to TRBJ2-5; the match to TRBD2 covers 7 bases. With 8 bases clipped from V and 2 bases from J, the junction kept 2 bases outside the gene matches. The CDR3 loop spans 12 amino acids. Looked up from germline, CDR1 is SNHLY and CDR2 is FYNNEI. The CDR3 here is CASRGDQETQYF. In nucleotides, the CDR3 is TGTGCCAGCCGGGGGGATCAAGAGACCCAGTACTTC.

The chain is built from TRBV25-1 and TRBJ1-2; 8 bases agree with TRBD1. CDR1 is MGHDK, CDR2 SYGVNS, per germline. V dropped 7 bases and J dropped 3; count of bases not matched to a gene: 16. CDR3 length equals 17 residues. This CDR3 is CASTSTRAGGADYGYTF. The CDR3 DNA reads TGTGCCAGCACCTCGACACGGGCAGGGGGCGCAGACTATGGCTACACCTTC.

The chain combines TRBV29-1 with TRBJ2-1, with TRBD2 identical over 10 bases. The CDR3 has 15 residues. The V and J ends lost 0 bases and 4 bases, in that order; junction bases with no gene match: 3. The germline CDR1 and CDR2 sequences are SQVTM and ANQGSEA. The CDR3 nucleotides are TGCAGCGTTGAAGATTTGACTAGCGGGTACAATGAGCAGTTCTTC. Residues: CSVEDLTSGYNEQFF.

In DNA, the CDR3 is TGTGCCAGCAGAGATTTCGGACAGAAGACACAAGAGACCCAGTACTTC. Protein product: CASRDFGQKTQETQYF. V is TRBV2 and J is TRBJ2-5; tentatively, D is TRBD1 (6 bases). This CDR3 region has 16 residues. V was trimmed by 6 bases and J by 2 bases, leaving 19 bases between them. CDR1 SNHLY and CDR2 FYNNEI come from the germline V gene.

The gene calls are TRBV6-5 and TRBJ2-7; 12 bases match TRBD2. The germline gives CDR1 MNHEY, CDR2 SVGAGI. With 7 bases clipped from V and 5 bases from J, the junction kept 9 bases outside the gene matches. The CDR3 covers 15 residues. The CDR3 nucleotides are TGTGCCAGCACCCCGACTAGCGGGAGAGGAAACGAGCAGTACTTC. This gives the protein CASTPTSGRGNEQYF.

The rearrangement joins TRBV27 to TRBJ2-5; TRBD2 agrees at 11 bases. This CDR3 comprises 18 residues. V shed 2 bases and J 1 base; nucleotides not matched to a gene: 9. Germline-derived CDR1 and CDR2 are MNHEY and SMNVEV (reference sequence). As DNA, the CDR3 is TGTGCCAGCAGTTTACGTGGGACTAGCGGAGTGATCCAAGAGACCCAGTACTTC. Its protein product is CASSLRGTSGVIQETQYF.